These 31 T cell receptor beta chains share one sample of origin, sequenced in a study of T cell responses to AZD1222 COVID-19 vaccine (dated by TCRdb to the early 2020s). The library was obtained by the immunoSEQ multiplex PCR assay. TCRdb's version of the immuneACCESS table is confined to in-frame rearrangements and falls short of the full clone set. An unresolved V gene accounts for under half of the shortfall where checked; the remainder is of unknown origin. Across this sample there are fewer than 200,000 clones, with more than 90% seen only once. Jointly, the top ten make up approximately 4% of the sample. The meaning of the sample's time point label: about 28 days (+/-7) after the second vaccine dose. This specimen's treatment or condition label, interpreted: meningococcal conjugate vaccine given as trial control. The material was peripheral blood, obtained 28 days after the second dose of the MenACWY control vaccine. Source of these receptors: an adult who received the MenACWY meningococcal vaccine as a control.

The J gene is TRBJ2-4, the V gene TRBV29-1, with D uncertain. V was shortened by 7 bases and J by 2 bases, with 9 bases between the two germline ends. The CDR3 runs to 12 residues. Per germline, CDR1 SQVTM and CDR2 ANQGSEA. CDR3 DNA sequence: TGCAGCGCCACGGTTCCCAAAAACATTCAGTACTTC. This codes for CSATVPKNIQYF. Variable domain in full (rest from reference TRBV29-1 and TRBJ2-4): SAVISQKPSRDICQRGTSLTIQCQVDSQVTMMFWYRQQPGQSLTLIATANQGSEATYESGFVIDKFPISRPNLTFSTLTVSNMSPEDSSIYLCSATVPKNIQYFGAGTRLSVL.

The chain has TRBV19 and TRBJ1-2; D ambiguous. With 10 bases removed from V and 8 bases from J, the gap between germline ends came to 20 bases. CDR3 length: 13 residues. The germline V gene encodes CDR1 LNHDA and CDR2 SQIVND (reference sequence). CDR3 coding DNA: TGTGCCACCTACCGGCCGGGCTCTCTGGGCTACACCTTC. Translation: CATYRPGSLGYTF. The complete variable domain, with remaining parts taken from reference TRBV19 and TRBJ1-2, reads DGGITQSPKYLFRKEGQNVTLSCEQNLNHDAMYWYRQDPGQGLRLIYYSQIVNDFQKGDIAEGYSVSREKKESFPLTVTSAQKNPTAFYLCATYRPGSLGYTFGSGTRLTVV.

About this clone itself: Other DNA variants within this sample encode the same CDR3. This sequence joins TRBV6-2 or TRBV6-3 and TRBJ1-2; D is possibly TRBD1 (6 bases). V lost 4 bases and J lost 4, with 7 bases in between. CDR3 length equals 12 residues. Germline V gene data show CDR1 as MNHEY and CDR2 as SVGEGT. The CDR3 DNA reads TGTGCCAGCAGTTTGGACAGCTATGGCTACACCTTC. It is translated as CASSLDSYGYTF.

This chain connects TRBV5-6 to TRBJ1-2; D uncertain. Trimming removed 4 bases from V and 4 bases from J, with 17 bases in between. Germline V gene lookup returns CDR1 SGHDT and CDR2 YYEEEE. The CDR3 contains 15 residues. The CDR3 DNA reads as TGTGCCAGCAGCGACGGGTCCTCTCTTTTCTATGGCTACACCTTC. Translation gives CASSDGSSLFYGYTF. Full variable domain (rest looked up from reference TRBV5-6 and TRBJ1-2): DAGVTQSPTHLIKTRGQQVTLRCSPKSGHDTVSWYQQALGQGPQFIFQYYEEEERQRGNFPDRFSGHQFPNYSSELNVNALLLGDSALYLCASSDGSSLFYGYTFGSGTRLTVV.

This chain's CDR3 is CASGLYRGQGVFDEQFF. CDR3 in DNA: TGTGCTAGTGGTTTGTATCGAGGGCAGGGGGTGTTTGATGAGCAGTTCTTC. The chain joins TRBV12-5 to TRBJ2-1; 7 bases match TRBD1. CDR1 is LGHNT, CDR2 FRNRAP, per germline. CDR3 length: 17 amino acids. J lost 8 bases, V lost 2 bases, and 15 bases had no gene match.

V gene TRBV12-3 or TRBV12-4 combines with J gene TRBJ1-2, with TRBD1 identical over 9 bases. Trimming at V came to 3 bases and at J to 8 bases, leaving 4 bases not matched to a gene. The CDR3 has 13 residues. In DNA form, the CDR3 reads TGTGCCAGCAGTTTCCCGACAGGGGGAGGCTACACCTTC. It yields the protein CASSFPTGGGYTF.

This sequence joins TRBV3-1 (or the pseudogene TRBV3-2) and TRBJ2-7; possible D gene TRBD2, 6 bases. V was pared by 3 bases and J by 2 bases, with 11 bases between. The CDR3 contains 14 residues. Germline CDR1 reads LGHDT; CDR2 reads YNNKEL (reference sequence). CDR3 coding DNA: TGTGCCAGCAGCCAGGGACTGCTAGCCTACGAGCAGTACTTC. Protein: CASSQGLLAYEQYF.

The rearrangement links TRBV25-1 to TRBJ1-6, with 10 bases fitting TRBD1. Trimming cost V 4 bases and J 2 bases; bases outside gene matches: 2. The CDR3 consists of 16 residues. Germline loops: CDR1 MGHDK, CDR2 SYGVNS. CDR3 DNA: TGTGCCAGCAGTGTAGGGACAGGGGCCTATAATTCACCCCTCCACTTT. Its translation: CASSVGTGAYNSPLHF. Drawing the rest from reference TRBV25-1 and TRBJ1-6, the complete variable domain is EADIYQTPRYLVIGTGKKITLECSQTMGHDKMYWYQQDPGMELHLIHYSYGVNSTEKGDLSSESTVSRIRTEHFPLTLESARPSHTSQYLCASSVGTGAYNSPLHFGNGTRLTVT.

The chain links TRBV3-1 (or the pseudogene TRBV3-2) to TRBJ2-2; weak D call: TRBD1 (5 bases). The CDR3 loop spans 15 amino acids. The ends were cut back, 1 base at V and 4 bases at J, with 10 bases in the middle. CDR1 is LGHDT and CDR2 is YNNKEL in the germline V gene (reference sequence). The DNA of the CDR3 is TGTGCCAGCAGCCAAGCAGGGCCTAGCACCGGGGAGCTGTTTTTT. Translated: CASSQAGPSTGELFF.

This chain joins TRBV7-9 and TRBJ1-5; no definite D call. CDR3 size: 12 residues. Trimming removed 1 base from V and 12 bases from J, with 10 bases in between. Germline V gene lookup returns CDR1 SEHNR and CDR2 FQNEAQ (reference sequence). This CDR3 reads CASSLERESQHF. Here the CDR3 DNA reads TGTGCCAGCAGCTTAGAGAGGGAAAGCCAGCATTTT.

The V gene is TRBV6-1, the J gene TRBJ1-2, with D perhaps matching TRBD1 (5 bases). This CDR3 has 12 residues. Germline loops: CDR1 MNHNS, CDR2 SASEGT. V shed 2 bases and J shed 8 bases, with 9 bases lying between them. CDR3 in DNA: TGTGCCAGCAGTGAAATCAGGGACGGCTACACCTTC. Translation gives CASSEIRDGYTF.

This chain uses TRBV2 with TRBJ2-6, with a possible D match to TRBD2 (5 bases). The CDR3 is made up of 14 amino acids. V gave up 8 bases and J gave up 0 bases, with 8 bases separating them. CDR1 is SNHLY and CDR2 is FYNNEI in the germline V gene. CDR3 protein: CASARASGANVLTF. As DNA, the CDR3 is TGTGCCAGCGCGAGGGCCTCTGGGGCCAACGTCCTGACTTTC.

The chain recombines TRBV3-1 (or the pseudogene TRBV3-2) with TRBJ1-1, with D possibly matching TRBD1 (6 bases). The CDR3 has 13 residues. The germline V and J ends were trimmed by 1 base and 6 bases, with 9 bases remaining between them. CDR1 and CDR2 from the germline V gene are LGHDT and YNNKEL (reference sequence). The CDR3 DNA follows: TGTGCCAGCAGCCAAGTACAGGGTCCTGAAGCTTTCTTT. Translating gives CASSQVQGPEAFF.

The genes are TRBV7-2 and TRBJ2-7, with D possibly TRBD2 on 6 matching bases. Trimming removed 3 bases at V and 0 bases at J, with 12 bases between. This CDR3 is built from 15 residues. The V gene's germline CDR1 is SGHTA and CDR2 FQGNSA. The CDR3 loop reads CASSLAGRRSYEQYF. The DNA for the CDR3 is TGTGCCAGCAGCTTGGCGGGACGCCGCTCCTACGAGCAGTACTTC.

V is TRBV19 and J is TRBJ1-3; D is possibly TRBD1 (5 bases). The CDR3 consists of 15 residues. V lost 3 bases and J lost 2, with 11 bases in between. CDR1 and CDR2 (germline): LNHDA, SQIVND (reference sequence). The CDR3 DNA is TGTGCCAGTAGTATCGGGGCGACCACTGGAAACACCATATATTTT. This sequence encodes CASSIGATTGNTIYF.

The J gene is TRBJ1-2, the V gene TRBV27, with 8 positions matching TRBD1. The germline gives CDR1 MNHEY, CDR2 SMNVEV (reference sequence). The J segment lost 5 bases and the V segment lost 4 bases, leaving 18 bases of the junction unmatched. This CDR3 spans 18 amino acids. CDR3 protein: CASSSTGAGVPGIYGYTF. In DNA form, the CDR3 reads TGTGCCAGCAGTTCGACAGGGGCAGGGGTCCCCGGGATATATGGCTACACCTTC.

The chain links TRBV19 to TRBJ2-7; 10 bases fit TRBD2. Germline assignment: CDR1 LNHDA and CDR2 SQIVND (reference sequence). The CDR3 is 14 amino acids. Unmatched junction bases numbered 7, after V lost 5 bases and J lost 6 bases. CDR3 sequence reads: CASSRAGGPGEQYF. The DNA of the CDR3 is TGTGCCAGTAGTCGAGCGGGAGGGCCCGGCGAGCAGTACTTC.

The chain links TRBV7-9 to TRBJ2-2; unclear D gene. Trimming removed 5 bases from V and 3 bases from J, with 10 bases in between. The CDR3 has 14 amino acids. In germline, CDR1 is SEHNR, CDR2 FQNEAQ (reference sequence). In DNA form, the CDR3 reads TGTGCCAGCAGCGGCGCCGGATACACCGGGGAGCTGTTTTTT. Its translation is CASSGAGYTGELFF.

The genes are TRBV6-4 and TRBJ1-2; weak D call: TRBD1 (6 bases). Between the trimmed V and J ends, which lost 0 bases and 8 bases, there was a span of 13 bases. The CDR3 contains 14 residues. CDR1 and CDR2 from the germline V gene are MRHNA and SNTAGT. The CDR3 spells CASSDSSARGGYTF. CDR3 nucleotide sequence: TGTGCCAGCAGTGACTCGTCGGCCAGGGGAGGCTACACCTTC.

V gene TRBV5-6 combines with J gene TRBJ1-2, with 9 positions matching TRBD1. The CDR3 extends over 13 amino acids. Germline values: CDR1 SGHDT, CDR2 YYEEEE. Trimming at V came to 4 bases and at J to 5 bases, leaving 3 bases not matched to a gene. The CDR3 reads CASSQDRGYGYTF. The CDR3 nucleotides are TGTGCCAGCAGCCAGGACAGGGGATATGGCTACACCTTC. Together with reference TRBV5-6 and TRBJ1-2, the CDR3 gives the full variable domain: DAGVTQSPTHLIKTRGQQVTLRCSPKSGHDTVSWYQQALGQGPQFIFQYYEEEERQRGNFPDRFSGHQFPNYSSELNVNALLLGDSALYLCASSQDRGYGYTFGSGTRLTVV.

V gene TRBV19 combines with J gene TRBJ2-7; 12 nucleotides match TRBD1. The CDR3 is made up of 16 amino acids. Germline V gene lookup returns CDR1 LNHDA and CDR2 SQIVND (reference sequence). V shed 5 bases and J 4 bases; nucleotides not matched to a gene: 9. The CDR3 is CASSVRDRGRGYEQYF. The CDR3 bases are TGTGCCAGTAGTGTCCGGGACAGGGGGCGCGGATACGAGCAGTACTTC.

The chain recombines TRBV15 with TRBJ2-4; tentatively, D is TRBD2 (7 bases). This CDR3 has 14 residues. Trimming stripped 3 bases from V and 3 bases from J, with 9 bases between. Per germline, CDR1 LNHNV and CDR2 YYDKDF (reference sequence). CDR3 DNA sequence: TGTGCCACCAGCAGGGGGGGGCGCAAAAACATTCAGTACTTC. This translates into CATSRGGRKNIQYF.

V and J are TRBV21-1 and TRBJ1-5. TRBV21-1 is a known pseudogene. CDR3 length equals 17 residues. CDR3 residues: CASSKVGRGLSNQPQHF. CDR3 DNA: TGTGCCAGCAGCAAAGTCGGCCGGGGTTTGAGCAATCAGCCCCAGCATTTT.

The genes are TRBV4-3 and TRBJ2-2; 7 positions match TRBD1. The junction had 5 bases not matched to a gene; V was cut back by 3 bases and J by 1 base. CDR3 length: 16 residues. The germline V gene encodes CDR1 LGHNA and CDR2 YSLEER. The chain's CDR3 is CASSHQAGGNTGELFF. The CDR3 DNA is TGCGCCAGCAGCCATCAGGCAGGGGGGAACACCGGGGAGCTGTTTTTT.

The chain employs TRBV3-1 (or the pseudogene TRBV3-2) and TRBJ2-7; tentatively, D is TRBD1 or TRBD2 (6 bases each). This CDR3 region has 16 residues. The germline V gene encodes CDR1 LGHDT and CDR2 YNNKEL (reference sequence). With 2 bases removed from V and 6 bases from J, the gap between germline ends came to 20 bases. This chain's CDR3 is CASSQRVGGQPGEQYF. CDR3 bases: TGTGCCAGCAGCCAAAGGGTTGGGGGGCAGCCTGGCGAGCAGTACTTC.

V gene TRBV6-5 combines with J gene TRBJ1-2, with a tentative D call TRBD1 (6 bases). Germline values: CDR1 MNHEY, CDR2 SVGAGI. V was shortened by 4 bases and J by 8 bases, with 20 bases between the two germline ends. This CDR3 is built from 15 residues. The CDR3 sequence is CASSSQGKSLHGYTF. The CDR3 coding sequence is TGTGCCAGCAGTTCACAGGGAAAGTCCTTACACGGCTACACCTTC.

The chain uses TRBV7-6 and TRBJ1-6; D gene uncertain. The length of the CDR3 is 15 residues. The V end lost 1 base, the J end lost 6 bases, and 10 bases lay between the germline ends. Germline V gene lookup returns CDR1 SGHVS and CDR2 FNYEAQ. The CDR3 region has the DNA TGTGCCAGCAGCTTAGAGGGCAGACTTAATTCACCCCTCCACTTT. Its protein product is CASSLEGRLNSPLHF.

V usage is TRBV7-3 and J usage is TRBJ2-3, with D unresolved. Germline V CDR1 and CDR2: SGHTA, FQGTGA. Trimming shortened V by 3 bases and J by 4 bases, and 5 bases separated the two germline ends. There are 12 residues in the CDR3. CDR3 bases: TGTGCCAGCAGCTTCGGGTCAGATACGCAGTATTTT. It translates to CASSFGSDTQYF.

V and J are TRBV10-3 and TRBJ2-7; 13 positions agree with TRBD2. From germline, CDR1 is ENHRY and CDR2 SYGVKD. J lost 6 bases, V lost 8 bases, and 10 bases had no gene match. This CDR3 spans 15 amino acids. CDR3 coding DNA: TGTGCCATCGCAACACTAGCGGGAGGGCCCGGCGAGCAGTACTTC. Translated, it gives CAIATLAGGPGEQYF.

The rearrangement links TRBV9 to TRBJ2-2, with D perhaps matching TRBD1 (6 bases). The CDR3 runs to 15 residues. CDR1 SGDLS and CDR2 YYNGEE come from the germline V gene. Deletions cut 0 bases from V and 6 bases from J, with 12 bases between. The CDR3 DNA follows: TGTGCCAGCAGCGTAGTTACAGGGAAAGCCGGGGAGCTGTTTTTT. Translation: CASSVVTGKAGELFF.

CDR3 nucleotide sequence: TGTGCCAGCAGTTCGGGACAGGGGGCTATTCAGCCCCAGCATTTT. Residues: CASSSGQGAIQPQHF. This chain joins TRBV28 and TRBJ1-5, with 12 bases fitting TRBD1. Trimming took 4 bases from V and 6 from J; bases not matched to a gene: 4. CDR3 length: 15 residues. Germline assignment: CDR1 MDHEN and CDR2 SYDVKM. The full variable domain, completed using reference TRBV28 and TRBJ1-5, is DVKVTQSSRYLVKRTGEKVFLECVQDMDHENMFWYRQDPGLGLRLIYFSYDVKMKEKGDIPEGYSVSREKKERFSLILESASTNQTSMYLCASSSGQGAIQPQHFGDGTRLSIL.